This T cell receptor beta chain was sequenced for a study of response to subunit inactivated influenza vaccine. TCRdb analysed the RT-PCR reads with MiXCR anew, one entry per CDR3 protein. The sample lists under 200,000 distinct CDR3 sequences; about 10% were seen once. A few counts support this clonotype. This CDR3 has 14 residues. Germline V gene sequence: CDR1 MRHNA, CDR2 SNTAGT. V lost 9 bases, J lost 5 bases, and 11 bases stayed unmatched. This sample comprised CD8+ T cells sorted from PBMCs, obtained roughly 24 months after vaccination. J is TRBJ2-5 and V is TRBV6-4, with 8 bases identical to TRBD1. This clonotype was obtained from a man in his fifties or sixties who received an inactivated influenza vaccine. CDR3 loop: CARTGTGRRETQYF. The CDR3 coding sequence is TGTGCCAGAACCGGGACAGGCCGTCGGGAGACCCAGTACTTC.